The 14 T cell receptor beta chains below were found in one sample sequenced in a study of cytomegalovirus exposure and HLA in healthy donors. The PCR used 60 Vbeta and 13 Jbeta primers. Libraries were prepared by immunoSEQ multiplex PCR; TCRdb keeps only in-frame clonotypes and omits some of them. Recorded for this sample: some 30,000 clones. Sequenced sample: PBMCs. All receptors come from a man aged 40-49 years in good health and CMV-seronegative.

This chain uses TRBV2 with TRBJ1-2; a possible D gene is TRBD1 (5 bases). Trimming removed 11 bases at V and 8 bases at J, with 24 bases between. This CDR3 spans 14 amino acids. CDR1 is SNHLY and CDR2 is FYNNEI in the germline V gene. The CDR3 DNA follows: TGTGCCCAGCCATTTGGGAGGGGCGGGGAGGGCTACACCTTC. This sequence encodes CAQPFGRGGEGYTF.

This chain joins TRBV4-1 and TRBJ2-7, with D unresolved. CDR3 length equals 11 residues. The germline V gene has CDR1 MGHRA and CDR2 YSYEKL. Trimming left V 5 bases short and J 2 bases short, with 4 bases between. The CDR3 loop is CASSSAYEQYF. The CDR3 region has the DNA TGCGCCAGCAGCTCAGCCTACGAGCAGTACTTC.

The chain combines TRBV29-1 with TRBJ2-5; TRBD2 is a possible D gene (6 bases). CDR3 size: 14 residues. The germline gives CDR1 SQVTM, CDR2 ANQGSEA. Trimming removed 6 bases at V and 5 bases at J, with 19 bases between. Here the CDR3 DNA reads TGCAGCGTGGGGGGTCTTGGGAGCGGGGAGACCCAGTACTTC. Translated, it gives CSVGGLGSGETQYF.

This chain links TRBV30 with TRBJ1-2; 11 nucleotides agree with TRBD1. CDR1 and CDR2 (germline): GTSNPN, SVGIG (reference sequence). J gave up 3 bases and V 7 bases, and 10 bases lay outside the gene matches. This CDR3 contains 15 residues. In DNA, the CDR3 is TGTGCCTTCCGGGACAGGGGGGAAGTTTACTATGGCTACACCTTC. Encoded protein: CAFRDRGEVYYGYTF.

The chain links TRBV4-2 to TRBJ1-4; unclear D gene. The germline V and J ends were trimmed by 1 base and 6 bases, with 15 bases remaining between them. The CDR3 length is 16 residues. CDR1 and CDR2 (germline): LGHNA, YNFKEQ. The CDR3 protein is CASSQASQLEYEKLFF. The CDR3 DNA reads TGTGCCAGCAGCCAAGCGTCACAGTTAGAATATGAAAAACTGTTTTTT.

The chain carries TRBV18 and TRBJ1-3; D gene ambiguous. Germline V gives CDR1 KGHSH, CDR2 LQKENI. V was cut by 3 bases and J by 4 bases, with 13 bases left in between. The CDR3 spans 15 residues. CDR3 protein: CASSPETGGGNTIYF. In nucleotides, the CDR3 is TGTGCCAGCTCACCTGAGACGGGAGGAGGAAACACCATATATTTT.

The chain carries TRBV5-1 and TRBJ1-1; 11 positions agree with TRBD1. The CDR3 is made up of 14 amino acids. V shed 2 bases, J shed 4 bases, and the junction held 1 base outside the gene matches. Germline CDR1 SGHRS, CDR2 YFSETQ. CDR3 loop: CASSLGTGGTEAFF. The DNA of the CDR3 is TGCGCCAGCAGCTTAGGGACAGGGGGCACTGAAGCTTTCTTT.

The chain recombines TRBV28 with TRBJ2-5, with 9 bases lining up with TRBD2. The germline CDR1 and CDR2 sequences are MDHEN and SYDVKM. Trimming cost V 3 bases and J 5 bases; bases outside gene matches: 4. This CDR3 has 14 amino acids. The DNA of the CDR3 is TGTGCCAGCAGTTTCAATAGCGGGAGTGAGACCCAGTACTTC. Translated, it gives CASSFNSGSETQYF.

This rearrangement joins TRBV4-2 to TRBJ1-2; 8 bases fit TRBD1. The V gene end was trimmed by 6 bases and the J gene end by 6 bases; junction bases not matched to a gene: 12. CDR1 and CDR2 from the germline V gene are LGHNA and YNFKEQ. CDR3 length: 15 amino acids. CDR3 protein: CASRRAKTGVHGYTF. The CDR3, as DNA: TGTGCCAGCAGACGCGCAAAGACAGGGGTTCATGGCTACACCTTC.

J is TRBJ1-1 and V is TRBV20-1, with 7 bases matching TRBD1. Germline CDR1 reads DFQATT; CDR2 reads SNEGSKA (reference sequence). The CDR3 is 11 residues long. V gave up 6 bases and J gave up 4 bases; unmatched junction bases: 2. CDR3 nucleotides: TGCAGTGCGAGGACAGGCACTGAAGCTTTCTTT. As protein: CSARTGTEAFF.

V is TRBV6-1 and J is TRBJ2-1, with a possible D match to TRBD2 (6 bases). Germline values: CDR1 MNHNS, CDR2 SASEGT. Trimming removed 1 base from V and 4 bases from J, with 11 bases in between. The CDR3 covers 15 residues. CDR3 sequence: CASSEGETSYNEQFF. CDR3 in DNA: TGTGCCAGCAGTGAAGGGGAGACTAGTTACAATGAGCAGTTCTTC.

V usage is TRBV19 and J usage is TRBJ2-7; TRBD1 matches 9 bases. V was pared by 3 bases and J by 3 bases, with 6 bases of the junction left unmatched. Looked up from germline, CDR1 is LNHDA and CDR2 is SQIVND (reference sequence). The CDR3 loop spans 15 amino acids. The CDR3 protein is CASSMGTGRNYEQYF. The CDR3 DNA sequence: TGTGCCAGTAGTATGGGGACAGGGAGGAACTACGAGCAGTACTTC.

This clone ranks as medium-sized in terms of frequency. The chain joins TRBV10-3 to TRBJ2-3, with TRBD1 matching 8 bases. Germline assignment: CDR1 ENHRY and CDR2 SYGVKD. V was pared by 0 bases and J by 1 base, with 3 bases of the junction left unmatched. CDR3 size: 16 residues. The CDR3 DNA sequence: TGTGCCATCAGTGAGTCACCGGGACAGGGCACAGATACGCAGTATTTT. Encoded protein: CAISESPGQGTDTQYF.

The chain links TRBV7-3 to TRBJ1-1; 8 bases align to TRBD1. V shed 5 bases, J shed 5 bases, and the junction held 4 bases outside the gene matches. Germline CDR1 and CDR2: SGHTA and FQGTGA. The CDR3 totals 13 residues. Written as DNA, the CDR3 is TGTGCCAGCAGCCAGGGGGCGAGAACTGAAGCTTTCTTT. Protein sequence: CASSQGARTEAFF.